Below are 28 T cell receptor beta chains sequenced from a single sample in a study of blood T cell repertoires in COVID-19. This table comes from immunoSEQ multiplex PCR, and its TCRdb copy is limited to in-frame clones, with some not included. The sample has 150,000 to 200,000 clones, roughly 86% seen once. Source material: peripheral blood. The receptors originated from a man aged 40-50 years with active or convalescent COVID-19.

V is TRBV28 and J is TRBJ2-3; TRBD2 aligns across 14 bases. Looked up from germline, CDR1 is MDHEN and CDR2 is SYDVKM. The CDR3 runs to 19 residues. Trimming removed 5 bases from V and 2 bases from J; junction bases left unmatched: 12. For the CDR3, the DNA is TGTGCCAGCAGTCCCATGCCCGGGACTAGCGGGGGCGCCACAGATACGCAGTATTTT. The encoded protein is CASSPMPGTSGGATDTQYF.

The rearrangement joins TRBV9 to TRBJ2-3, with 12 bases aligning to TRBD2. CDR1 SGDLS and CDR2 YYNGEE come from the germline V gene. The CDR3 runs to 17 residues. V lost 3 bases, J lost 5 bases, and 10 bases stayed unmatched. CDR3: CASSAPSSGGAVDTQYF. In DNA form, the CDR3 reads TGTGCCAGCAGCGCGCCGTCTAGCGGGGGGGCCGTAGATACGCAGTATTTT.

This clone has a handful of counts. This sequence joins TRBV7-3 and TRBJ2-1; 8 bases match TRBD2. J lost 7 bases, V lost 5 bases, and 13 bases had no gene match. This CDR3 comprises 16 residues. From germline, CDR1 is SGHTA and CDR2 FQGTGA. The CDR3 spells CASSPAGGGGMNEQFF. The DNA of the CDR3 is TGTGCCAGCAGCCCCGCCGGGGGCGGGGGGATGAATGAGCAGTTCTTC.

The V gene is TRBV9, the J gene TRBJ2-2; 9 bases match TRBD1. The V gene's germline CDR1 is SGDLS and CDR2 YYNGEE. CDR3 length: 15 amino acids. V was clipped by 3 bases and J by 3 bases; unmatched bases: 3. CDR3 sequence: CASSAGDRDTGELFF. The CDR3 DNA sequence: TGTGCCAGCAGCGCCGGGGACAGGGACACCGGGGAGCTGTTTTTT.

This chain connects TRBV24-1 to TRBJ2-7; the match to TRBD1 covers 7 bases. V lost 3 bases to trimming and J lost 7 bases; unmatched junction nucleotides: 14. There are 16 residues in the CDR3. The germline CDR1 and CDR2 sequences are KGHDR and SFDVKD. CDR3 sequence (DNA): TGTGCCACCAGTGATCCCACCGGGACAGCCCCGTGGGAGCAGTACTTC. Translated, it gives CATSDPTGTAPWEQYF.

Only one count was recorded for this clone. The rearrangement uses TRBV9 and TRBJ1-3, with D perhaps matching TRBD1 (5 bases). Trimming took 3 bases from V and 0 from J, leaving 10 bases between them. CDR3 length: 15 amino acids. Per the germline V gene, CDR1 is SGDLS and CDR2 is YYNGEE. CDR3 region: CASSARDFSGNTIYF. DNA for the CDR3: TGTGCCAGCAGCGCCCGGGACTTCTCTGGAAACACCATATATTTT.

The chain joins TRBV3-1 (or the pseudogene TRBV3-2) to TRBJ1-1; TRBD1 agrees at 9 bases. This CDR3 has 17 residues. Germline CDR1 is LGHDT and CDR2 is YNNKEL (reference sequence). The junction had 8 bases not matched to a gene; V was cut back by 0 bases and J by 3 bases. This chain's CDR3 is CASSQEYGTGRDTEAFF. The CDR3 region has the DNA TGTGCCAGCAGCCAAGAGTACGGGACAGGGCGAGACACTGAAGCTTTCTTT.

The rearrangement uses TRBV11-3 and TRBJ1-1; TRBD1 agrees at 11 bases. The V gene's germline CDR1 is SGHNT and CDR2 YENEEA. This CDR3 spans 20 amino acids. J lost 2 bases, V lost 5 bases, and 19 bases had no gene match. The CDR3 DNA reads TGTGCCAGCAGCCTCGGACAGGGGGCGCTTCTAGAGGGGATAAACACTGAAGCTTTCTTT. Amino acids: CASSLGQGALLEGINTEAFF.

The gene calls are TRBV25-1 and TRBJ2-2, with a possible D match to TRBD1 (6 bases). This CDR3 is 11 amino acids long. V lost 6 bases and J lost 7, with 6 bases in between. Germline V lookup: CDR1 MGHDK, CDR2 SYGVNS. CDR3 DNA sequence: TGTGCCAGCAGAGGGGGCGGGGAGCTGTTTTTT. Encoded protein: CASRGGGELFF.

J is TRBJ1-2 and V is TRBV28; D remains ambiguous. Germline assignment: CDR1 MDHEN and CDR2 SYDVKM. This CDR3 region has 17 residues. V lost 3 bases to trimming and J lost 5 bases, with 22 bases between them. The CDR3 loop is CASSFFGGSEAFYGYTF. The CDR3 DNA follows: TGTGCCAGCAGTTTTTTTGGAGGTTCGGAGGCTTTTTATGGCTACACCTTC.

This sequence joins TRBV5-1 and TRBJ2-1, with 7 bases lining up with TRBD2. V lost 0 bases to trimming and J lost 9 bases; unmatched junction nucleotides: 3. Germline V gene data show CDR1 as SGHRS and CDR2 as YFSETQ. The CDR3 runs 13 residues. The CDR3 is CASSLGAGFEQFF. CDR3 coding DNA: TGCGCCAGCAGCTTGGGAGCGGGGTTTGAGCAGTTCTTC.

A few counts support this clone. The CDR3 sequence is CSGQTTENTEAFF. In DNA form, the CDR3 reads TGCAGCGGCCAAACGACAGAGAACACTGAAGCTTTCTTT. The V call is TRBV29-1, the J call TRBJ1-1, with a possible D match to TRBD1 (5 bases). Trimming removed 7 bases from V and 1 base from J, with 13 bases in between. Germline assignment: CDR1 SQVTM and CDR2 ANQGSEA. The CDR3 spans 13 residues.

The chain combines TRBV18 with TRBJ2-3, with unresolved D. Per germline, CDR1 KGHSH and CDR2 LQKENI. The germline V and J ends were trimmed by 2 bases and 4 bases, with 19 bases remaining between them. The CDR3 loop spans 17 amino acids. CDR3 nucleotide sequence: TGTGCCAGCTCACCATCCCAATTGAGTAATTCTGCAGATACGCAGTATTTT. Its translation is CASSPSQLSNSADTQYF.

The chain is built from TRBV11-2 and TRBJ1-6; 9 positions match TRBD1. The germline V gene encodes CDR1 SGHAT and CDR2 FQNNGV. The CDR3 totals 17 residues. The junction had 9 bases not matched to a gene; V was cut back by 3 bases and J by 6 bases. CDR3 coding DNA: TGTGCCAGCAGCTTTTCGGTGTCGGGACAGGGTAATTCACCCCTCCACTTT. It encodes CASSFSVSGQGNSPLHF. The whole variable domain, remainder taken from reference TRBV11-2 and TRBJ1-6, is EAGVAQSPRYKIIEKRQSVAFWCNPISGHATLYWYQQILGQGPKLLIQFQNNGVVDDSQLPKDRFSAERLKGVDSTLKIQPAKLEDSAVYLCASSFSVSGQGNSPLHFGNGTRLTVT.

The V call is TRBV4-3, the J call TRBJ2-3; TRBD2 matches 7 bases. The CDR3 is 16 amino acids. The V and J ends lost 0 bases and 2 bases, in that order; junction bases with no gene match: 5. The germline CDR1 and CDR2 sequences are LGHNA and YSLEER. For the CDR3, the DNA is TGCGCCAGCAGCCAAGACGGGACTACCAACACAGATACGCAGTATTTT. Encoded protein: CASSQDGTTNTDTQYF.

The chain links TRBV7-2 to TRBJ2-5; D is undetermined. The CDR3 extends over 14 amino acids. Trimming stripped 4 bases from V and 3 bases from J, with 12 bases between. Germline CDR1 is SGHTA and CDR2 is FQGNSA. CDR3 in DNA: TGTGCCAGCAGCTCTACGGGTTTCAAAGAGACCCAGTACTTC. Translated: CASSSTGFKETQYF.

The chain recombines TRBV20-1 with TRBJ1-3; 10 bases line up with TRBD1. The CDR3 sequence is 17 residues long. Germline loops: CDR1 DFQATT, CDR2 SNEGSKA (reference sequence). The V and J ends lost 3 bases and 0 bases, in that order; junction bases with no gene match: 8. CDR3 protein: CSASPWDRGLSGNTIYF. CDR3 sequence (DNA): TGCAGTGCTAGTCCCTGGGACAGGGGACTCTCTGGAAACACCATATATTTT.

This chain joins TRBV27 and TRBJ1-2, with TRBD1 identical over 7 bases. This CDR3 spans 16 amino acids. V lost 5 bases to trimming and J lost 4 bases; unmatched junction nucleotides: 13. The germline V gene has CDR1 MNHEY and CDR2 SMNVEV (reference sequence). This chain's CDR3 is CASSLSQGEMGYGYTF. CDR3 DNA sequence: TGTGCCAGCAGTCTCAGCCAGGGGGAAATGGGCTATGGCTACACCTTC.

This chain links TRBV4-2 with TRBJ2-7; the D gene is possibly TRBD1 (5 bases). Germline V gene lookup returns CDR1 LGHNA and CDR2 YNFKEQ. This CDR3 spans 16 amino acids. V was shortened by 2 bases and J by 0 bases, with 14 bases between the two germline ends. CDR3 nucleotide sequence: TGTGCCAGCAGCCAAACCTGGGGCGATAGCTCCTACGAGCAGTACTTC. This encodes CASSQTWGDSSYEQYF.

The chain couples TRBV18 to TRBJ1-1; D is undetermined. Looked up from germline, CDR1 is KGHSH and CDR2 is LQKENI. V lost 6 bases and J lost 0, with 14 bases in between. The CDR3 runs to 15 residues. The CDR3 spells CASSLSDGLNTEAFF. The CDR3 DNA reads TGTGCCAGCTCCCTTTCCGACGGGTTGAACACTGAAGCTTTCTTT.

This clone was seen just once. The chain carries TRBV19 and TRBJ2-6; the D is unclear. The CDR3 has 14 residues. Between the trimmed V and J ends, which lost 5 bases and 3 bases, there was a span of 8 bases. Germline CDR1 is LNHDA and CDR2 is SQIVND (reference sequence). The DNA for the CDR3 is TGTGCCAGTAGTTGGGCGCTTGGGGCCAACGTCCTGACTTTC. This gives the protein CASSWALGANVLTF.

This chain joins TRBV9 and TRBJ2-1; the D gene is possibly TRBD2 (7 bases). From germline, CDR1 is SGDLS and CDR2 YYNGEE. The V end lost 3 bases, the J end lost 4 bases, and 14 bases lay between the germline ends. The CDR3 consists of 15 residues. CDR3 loop: CASSEEGGFYNEQFF. The CDR3 DNA reads as TGTGCCAGCAGCGAAGAGGGGGGGTTTTACAATGAGCAGTTCTTC.

V gene TRBV4-1 combines with J gene TRBJ2-1; 13 bases fit TRBD2. The germline V gene encodes CDR1 MGHRA and CDR2 YSYEKL. V was clipped by 0 bases and J by 8 bases; unmatched bases: 4. CDR3 length: 16 amino acids. CDR3 protein: CASSQDTSGGADEQFF. As DNA, the CDR3 is TGCGCCAGCAGCCAAGATACTAGCGGGGGGGCCGATGAGCAGTTCTTC.

This clone was seen once. The V call is TRBV6-5, the J call TRBJ2-2; tentative D call: TRBD2 (7 bases). V was shortened by 8 bases and J by 5 bases, with 12 bases between the two germline ends. CDR1 and CDR2 from the germline V gene are MNHEY and SVGAGI. CDR3 length: 13 residues. The CDR3 DNA is TGTGCCAGCGGGGGGGCGGAGACCGGGGAGCTGTTTTTT. This sequence encodes CASGGAETGELFF.

The table lists this clone with a count of one. The V call is TRBV2, the J call TRBJ1-2; 8 nucleotides line up with TRBD1. Germline CDR1 SNHLY, CDR2 FYNNEI. V shed 5 bases, J shed 2 bases, and the junction held 7 bases outside the gene matches. The CDR3 is made up of 15 amino acids. The CDR3 bases are TGTGCCAGCAGTATCGGACAGGGTAAAAACTATGGCTACACCTTC. Protein product: CASSIGQGKNYGYTF.

This clone was recorded a few times. This sequence joins TRBV5-5 and TRBJ1-4, with D unclear. V was pared by 2 bases and J by 6 bases, with 5 bases between. CDR1 and CDR2 (germline): SGHKS, YYEKEE (reference sequence). This CDR3 is 12 amino acids long. CDR3 in amino acids: CASSFPYEKLFF. DNA for the CDR3: TGTGCCAGCAGCTTTCCGTATGAAAAACTGTTTTTT.

J is TRBJ2-7 and V is TRBV10-3; 7 bases line up with TRBD1. The V segment lost 0 bases and the J segment 3 bases; nucleotides outside the gene matches: 8. Germline CDR1 is ENHRY and CDR2 is SYGVKD. This CDR3 spans 16 amino acids. Written as DNA, the CDR3 is TGTGCCATCAGTGAGTCGATGACAGGGCTCCGCTACGAGCAGTACTTC. It encodes CAISESMTGLRYEQYF.

CDR3 amino acids: CASSFGGSSYEQYF. The CDR3 nucleotides are TGTGCCAGCAGCTTCGGGGGTAGCTCCTACGAGCAGTACTTC. The V call is TRBV7-9, the J call TRBJ2-7, with TRBD2 as a possible D gene (6 bases). V was clipped by 3 bases and J by 0 bases, with 9 bases between them. Per germline, CDR1 SEHNR and CDR2 FQNEAQ (reference sequence). CDR3 size: 14 residues.